These T cell receptor beta chains were read from a single sample in a study of tumor and adjacent non-tumor tissue in lung cancer. TCRdb recomputed calls from the multiplex PCR reads with MiXCR, one row per CDR3 protein. This table holds some 100,000 distinct CDR3 sequences, 65% found once. Source material: distant non-tumor lung tissue. These TCRs come from a man aged 25 to 40 with non-small cell lung cancer. Both conserved end residues are trimmed from each CDR3. Part of the rows lack a size; the others show once, few, many or a class for expanded clones.

clone_size: medium-sized
j_call: TRBJ2-7
v_call: TRBV11-2
cdr3_aa: ASSRTSGRQSYEQY

clone_size: few
j_call: TRBJ2-4
v_call: TRBV5-8
cdr3_aa: ASSLEASGRANARNIQY

clone_size: -
j_call: TRBJ2-3
v_call: TRBV7-2
cdr3_aa: ASSSQTRSADTQY

clone_size: many
j_call: TRBJ2-1
v_call: TRBV12-3/TRBV12-4
cdr3_aa: ASSYREYNEQF

clone_size: -
j_call: TRBJ2-4
v_call: TRBV20-1
cdr3_aa: SVPDGGKNNQY

clone_size: -
j_call: TRBJ1-4
v_call: TRBV21-1
cdr3_aa: ASSSDPMGEKLF

clone_size: many
j_call: TRBJ2-3
v_call: TRBV11-3
cdr3_aa: ASSRAYSGGGTDTQY

clone_size: -
j_call: TRBJ1-2
v_call: TRBV24-1
cdr3_aa: ATTDGTESGGYT

clone_size: -
j_call: TRBJ1-1
v_call: TRBV5-1
cdr3_aa: ASSEPMNTEAF

clone_size: few
j_call: TRBJ2-5
v_call: TRBV11-2
cdr3_aa: ASSHRALYQETQY

clone_size: -
j_call: TRBJ2-3
v_call: TRBV29-1
cdr3_aa: SITTCGGHTDMQY

clone_size: -
j_call: TRBJ2-1
v_call: TRBV12-3/TRBV12-4
cdr3_aa: VSTRTGGGAGNKQF

clone_size: -
j_call: TRBJ2-1
v_call: TRBV24-1
cdr3_aa: DTQSGSRDEQF

clone_size: -
j_call: TRBJ2-1
v_call: TRBV12-3/TRBV12-4
cdr3_aa: ASRRGNLQGNEQF

clone_size: -
j_call: TRBJ2-7
v_call: TRBV7-8
cdr3_aa: ASSMTGSVGHEQY

clone_size: -
j_call: TRBJ2-3
v_call: TRBV11-2
cdr3_aa: ASSLGAEFADTQY

clone_size: -
j_call: TRBJ1-2
v_call: TRBV12-3/TRBV12-4
cdr3_aa: ASSFTGGYGYA

clone_size: -
j_call: TRBJ2-7
v_call: TRBV11-2
cdr3_aa: DSRLDSAGGPYEQY

clone_size: -
j_call: TRBJ2-2
v_call: TRBV5-4
cdr3_aa: ASSPGTSGTRELF

clone_size: -
j_call: TRBJ1-2
v_call: TRBV20-1
cdr3_aa: SAKTTGYAYT

clone_size: -
j_call: TRBJ2-3
v_call: TRBV6-4
cdr3_aa: ASSDTSGGATDTKY

clone_size: many
j_call: TRBJ2-2
v_call: TRBV29-1
cdr3_aa: SASVAGELF

clone_size: -
j_call: TRBJ1-5
v_call: TRBV12-3/TRBV12-4
cdr3_aa: ASSLDSGDQPQH

clone_size: -
j_call: TRBJ2-2
v_call: TRBV11-3
cdr3_aa: ASSSRGRVDTRGLF

clone_size: once
j_call: TRBJ2-3
v_call: TRBV11-3
cdr3_aa: ASSLEGGLNTNTQY

clone_size: medium-sized
j_call: TRBJ2-2
v_call: TRBV11-2
cdr3_aa: ASSWDMGTGELF

clone_size: -
j_call: TRBJ1-1
v_call: TRBV7-2
cdr3_aa: ASSLGGFNTEAF

clone_size: -
j_call: TRBJ2-1
v_call: TRBV5-1
cdr3_aa: ASSLAPLAGGYSEQF

clone_size: -
j_call: TRBJ2-3
v_call: TRBV4-3
cdr3_aa: ASCPSGDRTDTQY

clone_size: many
j_call: TRBJ2-3
v_call: TRBV5-4
cdr3_aa: ASRSGRSTDTQY

clone_size: few
j_call: TRBJ2-1
v_call: TRBV24-1
cdr3_aa: ATSDPRTSPHREQF

clone_size: -
j_call: TRBJ2-3
v_call: TRBV11-2
cdr3_aa: TSSLLGLSTDTQY

clone_size: many
j_call: TRBJ2-3
v_call: TRBV29-1
cdr3_aa: SVGRGRNTDTQY

clone_size: many
j_call: TRBJ2-3
v_call: TRBV4-1
cdr3_aa: ASSQEGVGTDTQY

clone_size: -
j_call: TRBJ2-3
v_call: TRBV11-2
cdr3_aa: VSRGISDTDTQY

clone_size: -
j_call: TRBJ2-7
v_call: TRBV6-2/TRBV6-3
cdr3_aa: TSTNLAGASEQY

clone_size: many
j_call: TRBJ1-1
v_call: TRBV12-3/TRBV12-4
cdr3_aa: ASSLDMAGNTEAF

clone_size: -
j_call: TRBJ2-3
v_call: TRBV29-1
cdr3_aa: SGGGLHTDTQY

clone_size: -
j_call: TRBJ2-2
v_call: TRBV2
cdr3_aa: VSNEGQTNTGKLF

clone_size: large
j_call: TRBJ2-1
v_call: TRBV11-2
cdr3_aa: ASSHLLAGNDNEQF

clone_size: -
j_call: TRBJ2-2
v_call: TRBV4-2
cdr3_aa: VSSQDRTSGALNTGELF

clone_size: -
j_call: TRBJ2-1
v_call: TRBV12-3/TRBV12-4
cdr3_aa: ANIPSGRAVWEQF

clone_size: -
j_call: TRBJ2-1
v_call: TRBV5-1
cdr3_aa: ASNWGGSYNEQS

clone_size: -
j_call: TRBJ2-2
v_call: TRBV12-3/TRBV12-4
cdr3_aa: ANSLWTGVTNTRELL

clone_size: -
j_call: TRBJ1-1
v_call: TRBV6-2/TRBV6-3
cdr3_aa: ASISDTVNTEAF

clone_size: -
j_call: TRBJ2-7
v_call: TRBV20-1
cdr3_aa: SAYMESYEQY

clone_size: -
j_call: TRBJ2-3
v_call: TRBV11-2
cdr3_aa: VTSPTGQATDTQY

clone_size: -
j_call: TRBJ2-1
v_call: TRBV20-1
cdr3_aa: SATMTSGNTDEQF